The rows below give T cell receptor beta chains drawn from one sample of a study of T cell repertoires in cytomegalovirus infection. Antigen specificity for these receptors is unknown. TCRdb itself ran the reads through MiXCR, one entry per CDR3 protein. The table has about 480,000 distinct CDR3 sequences, 30% to 40% seen once. The material was cultured PBMCs, obtained from culture after CMV antigen stimulation. The origin of the receptors is a human donor in good health (CMV status not recorded). Some clones in this sample may be carry-over from other donors' samples. The CDR3 runs from the conserved cysteine through the conserved F or W. The order of the fields is clone size, CDR3 length, V gene, D gene, J gene, CDR3 protein, CDR3 DNA. A D gene is named only where the DNA matches it firmly. Some rows mark clone size as missing; the rest say once, few, many or name a class of expanded clone.

>many|16|TRBV7-2|NA|TRBJ1-6
CASSFLGANYNSPLHF
TGTGCCAGCAGCTTTCTGGGGGCGAACTATAATTCACCCCTCCACTTT
>NA|14|TRBV7-3|NA|TRBJ2-1
CASSLEGGGYEQFF
TGTGCCAGCAGCTTAGAGGGAGGGGGTTATGAGCAGTTCTTC
>NA|12|TRBV2|NA|TRBJ2-7
CAGRTANYEQYF
TGTGCCGGGAGGACAGCGAACTACGAGCAGTACTTC
>NA|16|TRBV4-1|NA|TRBJ1-2
CASRPHPPPRNYGYTF
TGCGCCAGCAGACCGCACCCTCCTCCTAGGAACTATGGCTACACCTTC
>NA|14|TRBV20-1|NA|TRBJ2-1
CSASFKRGYNEQFF
TGCAGTGCTAGCTTCAAACGGGGCTACAATGAGCAGTTCTTC
>few|13|TRBV11-2|NA|TRBJ1-1
CASSLAPATEAFF
TGTGCCAGCAGCTTAGCCCCGGCCACTGAAGCTTTCTTT
>NA|14|TRBV5-1|NA|TRBJ1-2
CASSREGRNYGYTF
TGCGCCAGCAGTCGGGAGGGGCGAAACTATGGCTACACCTTC
>many|12|TRBV12-3/TRBV12-4|NA|TRBJ1-6
CASKRAFSPLHF
TGTGCCAGCAAAAGGGCTTTTTCACCCCTCCACTTT
>NA|14|TRBV6-5|NA|TRBJ2-5
CASSYSGAQETQYF
TGTGCCAGCAGTTACTCGGGAGCCCAAGAGACCCAGTACTTC
>few|19|TRBV11-2|TRBD2|TRBJ2-5
CATSRGPPGLAGGKETQYF
TGTGCTACTTCGCGGGGGCCCCCGGGACTAGCGGGAGGGAAAGAGACCCAGTACTTC
>NA|15|TRBV19|NA|TRBJ1-1
CASSTGRHMNTEAFF
TGTGCCAGTAGCACCGGTAGGCATATGAACACTGAAGCTTTCTTT
>NA|12|TRBV7-2|NA|TRBJ2-1
CASSVPGKEKFF
TGTGCCAGCAGCGTCCCGGGTAAAGAGAAGTTCTTC
>few|15|TRBV20-1|NA|TRBJ1-3
CSASGGGNSGNTIYF
TGCAGTGCTAGTGGAGGGGGGAACTCTGGAAACACCATATATTTT
>NA|11|TRBV28|NA|TRBJ2-5
CATTKRETQYF
TGTGCCACCACCAAGAGAGAGACCCAGTACTTC
>NA|13|TRBV7-2|NA|TRBJ2-3
CASSPVTPDTQYF
TGTGCCAGCAGCCCGGTCACGCCAGATACGCAGTATTTT
>NA|18|TRBV28|NA|TRBJ2-1
CASTLSRAARGSIDEQFF
TGTGCCAGCACTCTATCCCGAGCGGCAAGGGGATCAATTGATGAGCAGTTCTTC
>NA|11|TRBV20-1|NA|TRBJ2-5
CSASNQETQYF
TGCAGTGCTAGCAACCAAGAGACCCAGTACTTC
>NA|18|TRBV30|TRBD2|TRBJ2-1
CALPSGTSGRLGYNEQFF
TGTGCCTTGCCCTCCGGGACTAGCGGGAGGCTGGGCTACAATGAGCAGTTCTTC
>once|13|TRBV4-1|NA|TRBJ2-5
CASSKDGQETQYF
TGCGCCAGCAGCAAGGACGGACAAGAGACCCAGTACTTC
>few|16|TRBV15|NA|TRBJ1-5
CATSRDVGGRNQPQHF
TGTGCCACCAGCAGAGATGTGGGGGGGCGGAATCAGCCCCAGCATTTT
>few|15|TRBV7-2|NA|TRBJ1-2
CASSLGEYRVNGYTF
TGTGCCAGCAGCTTAGGAGAGTACAGGGTGAACGGCTACACCTTC
>once|16|TRBV19|TRBD2|TRBJ2-1
CASSHIASGRDNEQFF
TGTGCCAGTAGTCATATAGCTAGCGGGAGGGACAATGAGCAGTTCTTC
>NA|18|TRBV6-2/TRBV6-3|NA|TRBJ2-5
CASSYPPVYGRPPETQYF
TGTGCCAGCAGTTACCCCCCGGTGTACGGGAGACCACCGGAGACCCAGTACTTC
>NA|14|TRBV7-2|NA|TRBJ2-7
CASSLVSSVYEQYF
TGTGCCAGCAGCTTAGTTTCCAGCGTCTACGAGCAGTACTTC
>NA|15|TRBV6-6|NA|TRBJ1-4
CASSISHGGPEKLFF
TGTGCCAGCAGCATCTCCCACGGGGGACCAGAAAAACTGTTTTTT
>few|16|TRBV10-3|NA|TRBJ2-7
CAIPSIQRIPSYEQYF
TGTGCCATCCCCTCCATTCAGCGGATCCCCTCCTACGAGCAGTACTTC
>NA|14|TRBV7-2|TRBD1|TRBJ1-1
CASSLDRGLTRAFF
TGTGCCAGCAGCTTGGACAGGGGTCTTACCAGGGCTTTCTTT
>few|12|TRBV10-3|NA|TRBJ1-1
CAISVRGFEAFF
TGTGCCATCAGTGTAAGGGGATTTGAAGCTTTCTTT
>NA|11|TRBV20-1|NA|TRBJ2-2
CSARNTGELFF
TGCAGTGCCCGAAACACCGGGGAGCTGTTTTTT
>NA|13|TRBV12-3/TRBV12-4|NA|TRBJ1-1
CASSLGDRSEAFF
TGTGCCAGCAGTTTAGGCGACAGGAGTGAAGCTTTCTTT
>few|14|TRBV6-5|NA|TRBJ1-6
CASSYSSGNSPLHF
TGTGCCAGCAGTTACTCATCAGGGAATTCACCCCTCCACTTT
>many|17|TRBV7-6|TRBD2|TRBJ2-1
CASSFGLGGRANSEQFF
TGTGCCAGCAGCTTCGGGTTAGGCGGGAGGGCAAATAGTGAGCAGTTCTTC
>few|19|TRBV20-1|TRBD2|TRBJ2-7
CSARDSLGLAGARAYEQYF
TGCAGTGCTAGAGATAGCTTGGGACTAGCGGGAGCCCGAGCCTACGAGCAGTACTTC
>NA|13|TRBV19|TRBD1|TRBJ1-2
CASSRQGDYGYTF
TGTGCCAGTAGTAGACAGGGAGACTATGGCTACACCTTC
>few|16|TRBV7-9|TRBD1|TRBJ1-2
CASSLGDRDLLYGYTF
TGTGCCAGCAGCTTAGGGGACAGGGATTTACTCTATGGCTACACCTTC
>NA|11|TRBV20-1|NA|TRBJ1-1
CSAYLNTEAFF
TGCAGTGCCTACTTGAACACTGAAGCTTTCTTT
>NA|14|TRBV14|TRBD1|TRBJ2-5
CASSHSGQGRAQYF
TGTGCCAGCAGCCACTCGGGACAGGGAAGGGCCCAGTACTTC
>many|13|TRBV7-2|NA|TRBJ2-6
CASSLGEFNVLTF
TGTGCCAGCAGCTTAGGGGAGTTCAACGTCCTGACTTTC
>NA|16|TRBV24-1|NA|TRBJ2-1
CATSDPDGHPYNEQFF
TGTGCCACCAGTGATCCGGACGGACATCCTTACAATGAGCAGTTCTTC
>NA|13|TRBV7-9|NA|TRBJ1-1
CASSLGVLTEAFF
TGTGCCAGCAGCTTAGGGGTTCTCACTGAAGCTTTCTTT
>NA|17|TRBV11-2|NA|TRBJ2-1
CASSSRLSRSSYNEQFF
TGTGCCAGCAGCTCCCGTCTATCTAGGAGCTCCTACAATGAGCAGTTCTTC
>NA|16|TRBV9|NA|TRBJ2-3
CASSESGATSTDTQYF
TGTGCCAGCAGCGAAAGCGGAGCCACTAGCACAGATACGCAGTATTTT
>NA|15|TRBV12-3/TRBV12-4|NA|TRBJ2-5
CASSQGGGPLETQYF
TGTGCCAGCAGCCAAGGGGGAGGGCCGCTGGAGACCCAGTACTTC
>NA|14|TRBV28|NA|TRBJ1-6
CASSLIARDSPLHF
TGTGCCAGCAGTTTAATTGCAAGGGATTCACCCCTCCACTTT
>few|19|TRBV7-9|TRBD2|TRBJ2-3
CASSSPHPTSGMYTDTQYF
TGTGCCAGCAGCTCCCCTCATCCTACTAGCGGGATGTACACAGATACGCAGTATTTT
>NA|15|TRBV19|NA|TRBJ1-3
CASTTGRGSGNTIYF
TGTGCCAGTACCACCGGGAGGGGCTCTGGAAACACCATATATTTT
>NA|14|TRBV28|NA|TRBJ2-1
CASSFFRENNEQFF
TGTGCCAGCAGTTTCTTCAGGGAGAACAATGAGCAGTTCTTC
>NA|15|TRBV20-1|NA|TRBJ2-1
CSASPGGTGINEQFF
TGCAGTGCTAGCCCTGGAGGGACTGGAATTAATGAGCAGTTCTTC
>NA|13|TRBV19|NA|TRBJ1-2
CASSIEENYGYTF
TGTGCCAGTAGTATTGAAGAGAACTATGGCTACACCTTC
>NA|18|TRBV5-4|NA|TRBJ2-3
CASSFPISQEGGTDTQYF
TGTGCCAGCAGCTTCCCAATTTCTCAAGAAGGGGGCACAGATACGCAGTATTTT
>NA|15|TRBV12-5|TRBD2|TRBJ2-1
CASGQSGNSYNEQFF
TGTGCTAGTGGCCAAAGCGGGAACTCCTACAATGAGCAGTTCTTC